Listed below are T cell receptor beta chains from one sample, sequenced in a study of a mutant IDH1 vaccine in newly diagnosed glioma. Assay: immunoSEQ multiplex PCR; the TCRdb copy retains only in-frame clones and omits some. The sample includes tens of thousands of clones, roughly 84% of them seen just once. What these receptors recognize is not known. The material was PBMCs, obtained from a glioma patient whose treatment included an IDH1 peptide vaccine. These receptors were collected from a man aged 35-49 years with glioma. CDR3s include the opening cysteine and the closing phenylalanine or tryptophan. Fields, in order: clone size, J gene, V gene, D gene, CDR3 protein, CDR3 DNA. D genes are given only for firm matches. Not every row has a clone size; where given, it reads once, few, many or a size class.

NA,TRBJ2-7,TRBV2,NA,CASRGAYEQYF,TGTGCCAGCAGAGGGGCCTACGAGCAGTACTTC
NA,TRBJ2-2,TRBV4-1,TRBD1,CASSLQGVNTGELFF,TGCGCCAGCAGCCTCCAGGGGGTTAACACCGGGGAGCTGTTTTTT
NA,TRBJ1-2,TRBV28,NA,CASGTSANNYGYTF,TGTGCCAGCGGGACAAGCGCTAATAACTATGGCTACACCTTC
NA,TRBJ2-6,TRBV6-6,NA,CASSGTGANVLTF,TGTGCCAGCTCGGGTACTGGGGCCAACGTCCTGACTTTC
NA,TRBJ2-7,TRBV6-6,NA,CASSRDSLDEQYF,TGTGCCAGCAGTCGTGACAGCCTCGACGAGCAGTACTTC
NA,TRBJ2-7,TRBV5-4,TRBD1,CASNRDRGLEQYF,TGTGCCAGCAACCGGGACAGGGGGCTCGAGCAGTACTTC
NA,TRBJ2-5,TRBV29-1,TRBD2,CSVEGGGKETQYF,TGCAGCGTTGAAGGGGGAGGGAAGGAGACCCAGTACTTC
NA,TRBJ2-3,TRBV19,NA,CASKEGTGTDTQYF,TGTGCCAGTAAAGAGGGCACTGGGACAGATACGCAGTATTTT
NA,TRBJ2-3,TRBV4-1,TRBD2,CASTRVVGRTDTQYF,TGCGCCAGCACCCGAGTGGTCGGGAGGACAGATACGCAGTATTTT
NA,TRBJ2-2,TRBV28,NA,CASSPTGGIGELFF,TGTGCCAGCAGTCCCACCGGAGGTATCGGGGAGCTGTTTTTT
few,TRBJ2-3,TRBV5-4,NA,CASSVYLVGTDTQYF,TGTGCCAGCAGCGTATACCTGGTGGGCACAGATACGCAGTATTTT
NA,TRBJ1-2,TRBV6-6,TRBD1,CASRVDRAGYTF,TGTGCCAGCAGGGTGGACAGGGCTGGCTACACCTTC
medium-sized,TRBJ2-1,TRBV15,TRBD2,CATSRTSGSSSEQFF,TGTGCCACCAGCAGAACTAGCGGGAGCTCGAGTGAGCAGTTCTTC
NA,TRBJ2-3,TRBV28,NA,CASRPPSQAQYF,TGTGCCAGCAGACCGCCCAGCCAGGCGCAGTATTTT
NA,TRBJ2-7,TRBV4-2,NA,CASSRETASYEQYF,TGTGCCAGCAGCCGAGAGACAGCCTCCTACGAGCAGTACTTC
NA,TRBJ1-3,TRBV7-2,NA,CASSSNTGNTIYF,TGTGCCAGCAGCTCAAACACTGGAAACACCATATATTTT
NA,TRBJ2-7,TRBV9,NA,CASRSPGF,TGTGCCAGCCGCTCTCCAGGGTTC
few,TRBJ2-1,TRBV18,TRBD2,CASSLAGGNNEQFF,TGTGCCAGCTCACTAGCGGGAGGGAACAATGAGCAGTTCTTC
NA,TRBJ1-3,TRBV6-5,NA,CASKHTASGNTIYF,TGTGCCAGCAAACATACAGCCTCTGGAAACACCATATATTTT
NA,TRBJ2-4,TRBV29-1,TRBD2,CSARTSGRGDIQYF,TGCAGCGCGAGGACTAGCGGGAGAGGAGACATTCAGTACTTC
few,TRBJ1-2,TRBV25-1,NA,CASSGGDLYGYTF,TGTGCCAGCTCAGGAGGCGACCTCTATGGCTACACCTTC
NA,TRBJ1-5,TRBV19,NA,CASSITGTVLSNQPQHF,TGTGCCAGTAGTATAACGGGTACAGTTCTTAGCAATCAGCCCCAGCATTTT
NA,TRBJ2-7,TRBV19,NA,CASSGRGRSSGLYEQYF,TGTGCCAGTAGTGGCAGGGGCCGGAGTTCGGGCCTCTACGAGCAGTACTTC
NA,TRBJ2-7,TRBV9,NA,CASSVGGDTSSYEQYF,TGTGCCAGCAGCGTAGGTGGGGACACCTCCTCCTACGAGCAGTACTTC
NA,TRBJ1-5,TRBV2,NA,CASSANTYSNQPQHF,TGTGCCAGCAGTGCCAATACCTATAGCAATCAGCCCCAGCATTTT
NA,TRBJ2-7,TRBV4-1,TRBD2,CASSQGRTTSGSSYEQYF,TGCGCCAGCAGCCAAGGTAGGACGACTAGCGGGAGTAGCTACGAGCAGTACTTC
NA,TRBJ2-1,TRBV6-6,NA,CASRSTPAWEQFF,TGTGCCAGCAGATCCACCCCAGCATGGGAGCAGTTCTTC
NA,TRBJ1-2,TRBV7-2,TRBD1,CASSLVHGTGNGYTF,TGTGCCAGCAGCTTAGTACATGGGACAGGGAATGGCTACACCTTC
NA,TRBJ2-5,TRBV7-7,TRBD1,CASSGGQGQETQYF,TGTGCTAGCAGCGGGGGACAGGGGCAAGAGACCCAGTACTTC
NA,TRBJ2-2,TRBV2,NA,CASSALGWTGELFF,TGTGCCAGCAGTGCCCTTGGGTGGACCGGGGAGCTGTTTTTT
NA,TRBJ2-5,TRBV18,NA,CASSPPPGKTQYF,TGTGCCAGCTCACCCCCGCCTGGAAAGACCCAGTACTTC
NA,TRBJ2-7,TRBV5-6,NA,CASSLIDYEQYF,TGTGCCAGCAGCTTAATAGACTACGAGCAGTACTTC
few,TRBJ1-1,TRBV2,NA,CASSWGNTEAFF,TGTGCCAGCAGTTGGGGGAACACTGAAGCTTTCTTT
few,TRBJ1-4,TRBV5-1,NA,CASSSGGRHEKLFF,TGCGCCAGCAGCTCTGGCGGACGGCACGAAAAACTGTTTTTT
medium-sized,TRBJ1-5,TRBV9,NA,CASSLFHQPQHF,TGTGCCAGCAGCCTGTTTCATCAGCCCCAGCATTTT
NA,TRBJ1-1,TRBV6-5,NA,CASTNRRGHTEAFF,TGTGCCAGCACCAATAGGAGGGGTCACACTGAAGCTTTCTTT